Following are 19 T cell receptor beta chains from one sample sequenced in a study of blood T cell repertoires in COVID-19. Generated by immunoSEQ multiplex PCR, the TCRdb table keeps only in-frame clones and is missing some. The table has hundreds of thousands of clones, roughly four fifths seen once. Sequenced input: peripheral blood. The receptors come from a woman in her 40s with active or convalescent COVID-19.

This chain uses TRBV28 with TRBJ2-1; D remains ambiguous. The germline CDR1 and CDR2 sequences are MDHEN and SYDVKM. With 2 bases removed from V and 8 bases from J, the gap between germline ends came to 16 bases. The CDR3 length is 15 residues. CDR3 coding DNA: TGTGCCAGCAGTTTAGCATCCCCAGGCGTCGATGAGCAGTTCTTC. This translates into CASSLASPGVDEQFF.

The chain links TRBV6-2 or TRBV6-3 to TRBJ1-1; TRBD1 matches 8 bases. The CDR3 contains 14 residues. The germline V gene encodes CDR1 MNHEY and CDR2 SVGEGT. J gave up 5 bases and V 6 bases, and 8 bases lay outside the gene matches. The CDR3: CASSLDRAMTEAFF. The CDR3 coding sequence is TGTGCCAGCAGCCTGGACAGGGCCATGACTGAAGCTTTCTTT.

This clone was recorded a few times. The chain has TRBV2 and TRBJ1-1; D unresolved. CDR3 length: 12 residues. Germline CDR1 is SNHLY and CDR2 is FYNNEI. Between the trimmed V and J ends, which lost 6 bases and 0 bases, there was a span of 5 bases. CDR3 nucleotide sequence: TGTGCCAGCAGGTTCATGAACACTGAAGCTTTCTTT. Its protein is CASRFMNTEAFF. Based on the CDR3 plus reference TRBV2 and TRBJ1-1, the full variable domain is EPEVTQTPSHQVTQMGQEVILRCVPISNHLYFYWYRQILGQKVEFLVSFYNNEISEKSEIFDDQFSVERPDGSNFTLKIRSTKLEDSAMYFCASRFMNTEAFFGQGTRLTVV.

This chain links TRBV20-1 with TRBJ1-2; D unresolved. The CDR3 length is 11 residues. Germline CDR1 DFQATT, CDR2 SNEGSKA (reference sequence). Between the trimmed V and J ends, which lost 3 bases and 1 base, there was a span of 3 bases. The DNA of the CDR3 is TGCAGTGCTAGGAGTAACTATGGCTACACCTTC. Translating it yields CSARSNYGYTF.

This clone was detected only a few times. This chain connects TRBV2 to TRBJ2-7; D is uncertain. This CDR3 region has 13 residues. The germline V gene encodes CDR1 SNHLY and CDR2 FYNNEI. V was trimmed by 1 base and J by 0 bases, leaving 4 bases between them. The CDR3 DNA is TGTGCCAGCAGTGAAGGACACTCCTACGAGCAGTACTTC. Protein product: CASSEGHSYEQYF.

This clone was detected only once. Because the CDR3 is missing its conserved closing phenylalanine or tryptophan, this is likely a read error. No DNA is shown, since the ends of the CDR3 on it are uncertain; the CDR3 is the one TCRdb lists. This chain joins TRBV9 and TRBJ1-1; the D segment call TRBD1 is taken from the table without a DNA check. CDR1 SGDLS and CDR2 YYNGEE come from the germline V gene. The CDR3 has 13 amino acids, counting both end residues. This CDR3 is CASSRSPGHPINL.

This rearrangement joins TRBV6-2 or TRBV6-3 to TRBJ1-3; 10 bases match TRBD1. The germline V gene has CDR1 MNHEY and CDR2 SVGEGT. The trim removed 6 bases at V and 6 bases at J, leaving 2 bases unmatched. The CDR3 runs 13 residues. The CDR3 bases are TGTGCCAGCAGCGGGACAGGGGTAAACACCATATATTTT. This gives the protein CASSGTGVNTIYF.

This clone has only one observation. The CDR3 reads CASSVGGPRGRNTGELFF. The CDR3 nucleotides are TGTGCCAGCAGCGTAGGTGGCCCCCGAGGGAGGAACACCGGGGAGCTGTTTTTT. The chain combines TRBV9 with TRBJ2-2, with D tentatively TRBD2 (5 bases). The CDR3 runs 18 residues. Germline V gene data show CDR1 as SGDLS and CDR2 as YYNGEE. V lost 0 bases to trimming and J lost 1 base, with 16 bases between them.

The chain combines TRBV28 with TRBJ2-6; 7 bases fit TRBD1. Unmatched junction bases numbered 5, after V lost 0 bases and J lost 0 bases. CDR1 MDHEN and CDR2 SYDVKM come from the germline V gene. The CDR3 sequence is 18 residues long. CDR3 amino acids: CASSLWGQSLSGANVLTF. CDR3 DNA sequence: TGTGCCAGCAGTTTATGGGGACAGTCCCTCTCTGGGGCCAACGTCCTGACTTTC.

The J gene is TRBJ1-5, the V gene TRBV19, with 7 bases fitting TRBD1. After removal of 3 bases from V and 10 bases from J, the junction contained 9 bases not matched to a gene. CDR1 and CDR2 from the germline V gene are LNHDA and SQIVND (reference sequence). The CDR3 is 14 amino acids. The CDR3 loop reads CASSIDRVRGPQHF. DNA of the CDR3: TGTGCCAGTAGTATCGACAGGGTAAGGGGCCCCCAGCATTTT.

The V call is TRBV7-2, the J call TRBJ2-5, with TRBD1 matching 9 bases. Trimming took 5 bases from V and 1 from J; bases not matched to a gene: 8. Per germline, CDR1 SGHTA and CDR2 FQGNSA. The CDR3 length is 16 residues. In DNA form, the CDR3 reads TGTGCCAGCAGCGCTTACAGGGGGCCTATCCAAGAGACCCAGTACTTC. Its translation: CASSAYRGPIQETQYF.

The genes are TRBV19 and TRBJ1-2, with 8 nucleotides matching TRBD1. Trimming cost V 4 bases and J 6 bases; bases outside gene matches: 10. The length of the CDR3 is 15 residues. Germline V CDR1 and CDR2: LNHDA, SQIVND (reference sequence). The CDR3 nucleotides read TGTGCCAGTAGTAGCCCCGTTACAGGGGGGAATGGCTACACCTTC. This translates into CASSSPVTGGNGYTF.

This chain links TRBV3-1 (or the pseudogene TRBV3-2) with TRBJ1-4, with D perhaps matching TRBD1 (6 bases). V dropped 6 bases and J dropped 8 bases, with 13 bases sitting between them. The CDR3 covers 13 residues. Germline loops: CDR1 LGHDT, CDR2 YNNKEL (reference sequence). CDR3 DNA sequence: TGTGCCAGCAGGGCCGGGGGGACAGAAAAACTGTTTTTT. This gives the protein CASRAGGTEKLFF.

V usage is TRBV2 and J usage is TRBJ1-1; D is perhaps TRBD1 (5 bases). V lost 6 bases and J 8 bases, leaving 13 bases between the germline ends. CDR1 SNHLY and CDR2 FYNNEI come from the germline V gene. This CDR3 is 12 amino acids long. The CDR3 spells CASRTDSVEAFF. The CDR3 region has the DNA TGTGCCAGCAGGACAGACAGCGTCGAAGCTTTCTTT.

CDR3 region: CASSPYSGGTDTQYF. The CDR3 coding sequence is TGTGCCAGCAGCCCATACAGCGGAGGCACAGATACGCAGTATTTT. This chain links TRBV7-3 with TRBJ2-3, with D tentatively TRBD2 (5 bases). Deletions cut 5 bases from V and 1 base from J, with 13 bases between. From germline, CDR1 is SGHTA and CDR2 FQGTGA. CDR3 length: 15 residues.

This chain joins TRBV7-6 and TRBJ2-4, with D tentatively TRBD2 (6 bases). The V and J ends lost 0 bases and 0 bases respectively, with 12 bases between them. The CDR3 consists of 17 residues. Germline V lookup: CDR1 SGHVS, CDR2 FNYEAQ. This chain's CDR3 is CASSLAPPGVAKNIQYF. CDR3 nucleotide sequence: TGTGCCAGCAGCTTAGCGCCCCCGGGGGTAGCCAAAAACATTCAGTACTTC.

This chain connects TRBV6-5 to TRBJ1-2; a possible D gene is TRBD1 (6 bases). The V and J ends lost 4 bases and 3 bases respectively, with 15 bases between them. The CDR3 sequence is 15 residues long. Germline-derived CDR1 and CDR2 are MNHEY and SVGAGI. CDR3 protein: CASSFRRGMDYGYTF. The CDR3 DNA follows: TGTGCCAGCAGTTTCCGCAGGGGAATGGACTATGGCTACACCTTC.

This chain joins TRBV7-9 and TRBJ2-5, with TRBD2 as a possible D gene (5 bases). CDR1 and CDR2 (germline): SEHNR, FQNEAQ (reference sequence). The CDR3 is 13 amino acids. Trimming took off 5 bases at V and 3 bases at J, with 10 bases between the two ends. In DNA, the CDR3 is TGTGCCAGCAGCCCGGCGGGTAAAGAGACCCAGTACTTC. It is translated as CASSPAGKETQYF.

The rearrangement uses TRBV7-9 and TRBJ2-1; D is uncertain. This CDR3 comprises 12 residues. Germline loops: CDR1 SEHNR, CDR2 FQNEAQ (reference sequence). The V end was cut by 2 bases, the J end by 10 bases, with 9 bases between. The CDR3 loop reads CASSLSAGEQFF. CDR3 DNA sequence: TGTGCCAGCAGCTTATCGGCAGGCGAGCAGTTCTTC. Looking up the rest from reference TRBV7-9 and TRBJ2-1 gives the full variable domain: DTGVSQNPRHKITKRGQNVTFRCDPISEHNRLYWYRQTLGQGPEFLTYFQNEAQLEKSRLLSDRFSAERPKGSFSTLEIQRTEQGDSAMYLCASSLSAGEQFFGPGTRLTVL.